This TCR beta chain is from a study of blood T cell repertoires in COVID-19. Study at large: Material from acute and convalescent COVID-19 was sourced from the United States, Italy and Spain. T cells, B-cell-depleted T cells, or PBMCs provided the cDNA or gDNA that served as material.

V gave up 5 bases and J gave up 0 bases, with 12 bases separating them. This CDR3 contains 15 residues. Germline V gene sequence: CDR1 SNHLY, CDR2 FYNNEI. Under the authors' procedure: Reference gene primer amplification gave nucleated cell count estimates. Assay used: immunoSEQ multiplex PCR; TCRdb lists only in-frame clones, some missing. For V, J and clone size, that table is used; D and trimming come from the DNA. The sample lists about 86,000 clones; approximately 86% were seen once. The receptor comes from a man aged 45-65 years with acute or convalescent COVID-19. The chain couples TRBV2 to TRBJ2-3; maybe TRBD1 (6 bases). The specimen was peripheral blood. CDR3 sequence reads: CASSRGGTSTDTQYF. Here the CDR3 DNA reads TGTGCCAGCAGTAGAGGGGGAACTAGCACAGATACGCAGTATTTT.